This TCR beta chain was captured by sequencing in a study of cytomegalovirus exposure and HLA in healthy donors. Study information: The early release's HLA-typed donors yielded tens of millions of unique TCRs. Whole-study findings and limits: With DRB1 most and HLA-C fewest, TCR association rates differed between HLA loci in a later analysis. Cytomegalovirus association was listed for about 170 TCR beta chains. Three of the chains that were CMV-associated were confirmed in vitro to be specific for CMV antigens.

PCR primers comprised 60 Vbeta and 13 Jbeta primers. Profiled with immunoSEQ multiplex PCR; TCRdb holds only in-frame clones, not every one. The top ten hold 13% to 15% of the sample, which has fewer than 200,000 clones, around three quarters seen once. About this clone: Its antigen is undetermined.

Sample: PBMCs. This receptor was identified in a woman aged 25 to 39 in good health and CMV-seropositive.

The CDR3 nucleotides are TGTGCCAGCAGTCGGGACAGGGGGCGCACCGGGGAGCTGTTTTTT. It specifies CASSRDRGRTGELFF. J is TRBJ2-2 and V is TRBV6-5; TRBD1 matches 12 bases. Per the germline V gene, CDR1 is MNHEY and CDR2 is SVGAGI. There are 15 residues in the CDR3. Trimming removed 5 bases from V and 4 bases from J; junction bases left unmatched: 2.